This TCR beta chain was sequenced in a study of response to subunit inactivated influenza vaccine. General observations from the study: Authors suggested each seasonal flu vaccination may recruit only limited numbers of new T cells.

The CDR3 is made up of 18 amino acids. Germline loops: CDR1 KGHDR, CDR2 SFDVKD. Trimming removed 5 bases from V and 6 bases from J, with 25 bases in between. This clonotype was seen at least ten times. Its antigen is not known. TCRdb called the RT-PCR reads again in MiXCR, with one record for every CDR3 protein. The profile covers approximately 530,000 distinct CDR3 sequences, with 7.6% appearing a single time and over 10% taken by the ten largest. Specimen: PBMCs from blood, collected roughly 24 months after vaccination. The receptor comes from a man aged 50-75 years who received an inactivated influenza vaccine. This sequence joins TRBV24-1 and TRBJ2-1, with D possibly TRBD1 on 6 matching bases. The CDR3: CATSASEGGTFIPNEQFF. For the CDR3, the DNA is TGTGCCACCAGTGCCTCCGAGGGTGGGACATTCATCCCCAATGAGCAGTTCTTC.